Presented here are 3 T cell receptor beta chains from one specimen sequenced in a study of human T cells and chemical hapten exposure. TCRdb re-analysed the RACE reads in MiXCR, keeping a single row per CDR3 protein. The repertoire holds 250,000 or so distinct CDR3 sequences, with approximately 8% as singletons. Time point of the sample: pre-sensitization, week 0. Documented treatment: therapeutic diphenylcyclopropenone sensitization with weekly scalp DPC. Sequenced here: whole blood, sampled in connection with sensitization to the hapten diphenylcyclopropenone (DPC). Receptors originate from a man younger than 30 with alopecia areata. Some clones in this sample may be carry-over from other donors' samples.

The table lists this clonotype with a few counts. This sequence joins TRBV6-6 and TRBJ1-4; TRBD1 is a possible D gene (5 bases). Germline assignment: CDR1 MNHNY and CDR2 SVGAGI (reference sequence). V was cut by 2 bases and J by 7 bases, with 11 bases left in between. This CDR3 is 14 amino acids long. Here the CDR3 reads CASSYLGRGEKLFF. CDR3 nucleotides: TGTGCCAGCAGTTACCTGGGTAGGGGTGAAAAACTGTTTTTT.

CDR3 loop: CASSQERGGLANQPQHF. In DNA form, the CDR3 reads TGCGCCAGCAGCCAAGAGAGGGGAGGTCTGGCAAATCAGCCCCAGCATTTT. This chain uses TRBV4-1 with TRBJ1-5, with D perhaps TRBD1 (5 bases). This CDR3 has 17 residues. V lost 0 bases and J lost 4, with 16 bases in between. CDR1 is MGHRA, CDR2 YSYEKL, per germline.

The CDR3 DNA sequence: TGCAGTGCTAGTTCTGGGTGGTCAGATACGCAGTATTTT. Translation: CSASSGWSDTQYF. The chain couples TRBV20-1 to TRBJ2-3; no clear D. Germline V gives CDR1 DFQATT, CDR2 SNEGSKA (reference sequence). The CDR3 consists of 13 residues. V was shortened by 3 bases and J by 4 bases, with 11 bases between the two germline ends.